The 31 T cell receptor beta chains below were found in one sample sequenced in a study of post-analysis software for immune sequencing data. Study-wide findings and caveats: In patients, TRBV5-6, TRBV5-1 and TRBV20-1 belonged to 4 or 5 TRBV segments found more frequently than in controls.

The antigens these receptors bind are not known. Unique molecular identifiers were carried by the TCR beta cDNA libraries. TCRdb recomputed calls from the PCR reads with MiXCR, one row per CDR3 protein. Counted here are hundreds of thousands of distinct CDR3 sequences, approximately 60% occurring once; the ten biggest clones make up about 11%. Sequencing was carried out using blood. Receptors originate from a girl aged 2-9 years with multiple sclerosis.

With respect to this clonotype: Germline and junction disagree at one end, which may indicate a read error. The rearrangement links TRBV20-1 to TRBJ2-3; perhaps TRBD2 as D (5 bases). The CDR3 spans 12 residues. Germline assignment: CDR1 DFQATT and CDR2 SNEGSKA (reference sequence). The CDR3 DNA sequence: TGCCGTGCTAGAGCGGAGGCAGATACGCAGTATTTT. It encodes CRARAEADTQYF.

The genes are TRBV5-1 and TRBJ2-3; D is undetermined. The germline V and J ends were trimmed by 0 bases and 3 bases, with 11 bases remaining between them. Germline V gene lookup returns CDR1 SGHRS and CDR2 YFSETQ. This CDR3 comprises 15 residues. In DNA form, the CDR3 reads TGCGCCAGCAGCTTGGCTGGGTCGAGAACAGATACGCAGTATTTT. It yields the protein CASSLAGSRTDTQYF.

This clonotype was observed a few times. CDR3 protein: CSAGTVEETQYF. CDR3 sequence (DNA): TGCAGCGCCGGGACAGTTGAAGAGACCCAGTACTTC. The chain is built from TRBV29-1 and TRBJ2-5; TRBD1 matches 7 bases. The CDR3 spans 12 residues. Germline CDR1 and CDR2: SQVTM and ANQGSEA. V dropped 7 bases and J dropped 3; count of bases not matched to a gene: 5.

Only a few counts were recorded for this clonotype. The CDR3 DNA is TGTGCCAGCAGCTACGGGGGGGAGGGCCTAAGTACGAAGACCCAGTACTTC. Amino acid sequence: CASSYGGEGLSTKTQYF. The rearrangement uses TRBV11-2 and TRBJ2-5; 8 bases agree with TRBD2. The trim removed 4 bases at V and 6 bases at J, leaving 16 bases unmatched. Germline assignment: CDR1 SGHAT and CDR2 FQNNGV. The CDR3 extends over 17 amino acids. Full variable domain (missing parts from reference TRBV11-2 and TRBJ2-5): EAGVAQSPRYKIIEKRQSVAFWCNPISGHATLYWYQQILGQGPKLLIQFQNNGVVDDSQLPKDRFSAERLKGVDSTLKIQPAKLEDSAVYLCASSYGGEGLSTKTQYFGPGTRLLVL.

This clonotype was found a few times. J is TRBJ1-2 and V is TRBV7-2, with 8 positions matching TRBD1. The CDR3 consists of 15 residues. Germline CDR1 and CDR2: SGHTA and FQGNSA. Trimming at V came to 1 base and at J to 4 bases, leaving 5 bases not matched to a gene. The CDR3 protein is CASSLGLGQAYGYTF. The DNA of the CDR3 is TGTGCCAGCAGCTTAGGCCTGGGACAGGCCTATGGCTACACCTTC.

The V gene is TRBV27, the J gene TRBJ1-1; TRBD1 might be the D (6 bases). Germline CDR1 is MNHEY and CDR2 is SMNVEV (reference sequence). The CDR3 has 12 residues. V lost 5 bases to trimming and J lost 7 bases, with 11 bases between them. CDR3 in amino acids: CASSGGAGEAFF. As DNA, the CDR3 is TGTGCCAGCAGTGGGGGGGCGGGTGAAGCTTTCTTT.

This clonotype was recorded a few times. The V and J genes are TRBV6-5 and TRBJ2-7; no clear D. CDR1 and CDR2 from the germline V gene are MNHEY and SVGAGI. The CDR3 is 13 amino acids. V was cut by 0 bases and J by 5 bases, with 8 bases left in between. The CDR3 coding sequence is TGTGCCAGCAGTTACTCGAATGGAGACGAGCAGTACTTC. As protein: CASSYSNGDEQYF.

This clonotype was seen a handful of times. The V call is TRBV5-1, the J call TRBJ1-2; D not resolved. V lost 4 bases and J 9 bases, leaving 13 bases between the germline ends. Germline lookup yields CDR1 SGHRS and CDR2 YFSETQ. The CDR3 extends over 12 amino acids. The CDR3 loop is CASSVKPGSYTF. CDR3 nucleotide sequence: TGCGCCAGCAGCGTGAAGCCCGGGAGCTACACCTTC.

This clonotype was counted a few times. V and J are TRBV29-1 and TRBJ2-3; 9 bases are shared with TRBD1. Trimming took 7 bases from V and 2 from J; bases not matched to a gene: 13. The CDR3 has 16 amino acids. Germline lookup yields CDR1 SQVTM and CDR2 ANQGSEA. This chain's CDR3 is CSARGLYRGPTDTQYF. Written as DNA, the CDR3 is TGCAGCGCTCGAGGACTGTACAGGGGGCCCACAGATACGCAGTATTTT.

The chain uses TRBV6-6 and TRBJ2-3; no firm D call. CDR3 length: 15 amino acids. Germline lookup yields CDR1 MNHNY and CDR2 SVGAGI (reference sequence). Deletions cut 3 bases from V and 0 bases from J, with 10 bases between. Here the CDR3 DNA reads TGTGCCAGCAGTTATCATGCTTCTAGCACAGATACGCAGTATTTT. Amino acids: CASSYHASSTDTQYF.

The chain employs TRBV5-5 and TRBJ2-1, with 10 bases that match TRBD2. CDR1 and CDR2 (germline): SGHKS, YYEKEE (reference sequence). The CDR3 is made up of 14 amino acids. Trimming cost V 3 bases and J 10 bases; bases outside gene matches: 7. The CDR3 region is CASSSSGGLGEQFF. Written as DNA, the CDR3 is TGTGCCAGCAGCTCTAGCGGGGGCCTTGGGGAGCAGTTCTTC.

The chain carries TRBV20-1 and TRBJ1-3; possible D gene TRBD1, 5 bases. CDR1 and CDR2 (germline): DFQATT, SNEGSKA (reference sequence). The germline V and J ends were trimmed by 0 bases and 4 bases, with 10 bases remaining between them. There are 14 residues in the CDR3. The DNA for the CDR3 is TGCAGTGCTAGAGATCCCGGGGCGGGAAACACCATATATTTT. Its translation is CSARDPGAGNTIYF.

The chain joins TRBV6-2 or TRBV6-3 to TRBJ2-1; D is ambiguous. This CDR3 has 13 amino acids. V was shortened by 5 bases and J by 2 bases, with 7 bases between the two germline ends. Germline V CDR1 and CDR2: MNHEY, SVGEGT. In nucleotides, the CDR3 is TGTGCCAGCAGTATTGAGACCTACAATGAGCAGTTCTTC. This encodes CASSIETYNEQFF.

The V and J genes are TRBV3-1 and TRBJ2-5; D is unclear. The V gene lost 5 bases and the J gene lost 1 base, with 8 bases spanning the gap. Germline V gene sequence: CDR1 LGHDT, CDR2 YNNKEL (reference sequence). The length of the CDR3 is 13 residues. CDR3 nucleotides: TGTGCCAGCAGCTTCCACGGCCAAGAGACCCAGTACTTC. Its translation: CASSFHGQETQYF.

The DNA for the CDR3 is TGTGCCAGCAGCTCACTAGGTGATGAGCAGTTCTTC. The encoded protein is CASSSLGDEQFF. V usage is TRBV7-2 and J usage is TRBJ2-1; D possibly corresponds to TRBD2 (5 bases). This CDR3 is built from 12 residues. The V gene lost 4 bases and the J gene lost 8 bases, with 9 bases spanning the gap. Germline assignment: CDR1 SGHTA and CDR2 FQGNSA.

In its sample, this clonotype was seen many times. CDR3: CSARGQGTDTQYF. In DNA form, the CDR3 reads TGCAGTGCTAGAGGACAGGGCACAGATACGCAGTATTTT. The chain is built from TRBV20-1 and TRBJ2-3; possible D gene TRBD1, 6 bases. The CDR3 consists of 13 residues. Germline CDR1 is DFQATT and CDR2 is SNEGSKA (reference sequence). V dropped 1 base and J dropped 1 base, with 6 bases sitting between them.

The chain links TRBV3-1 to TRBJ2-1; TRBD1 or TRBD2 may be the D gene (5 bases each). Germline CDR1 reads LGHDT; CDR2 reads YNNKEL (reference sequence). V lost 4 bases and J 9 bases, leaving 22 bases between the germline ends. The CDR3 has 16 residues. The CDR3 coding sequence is TGTGCCAGCAGCCTCTCCCTAGGGACCGCCGGACTTGAGCAGTTCTTC. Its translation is CASSLSLGTAGLEQFF.

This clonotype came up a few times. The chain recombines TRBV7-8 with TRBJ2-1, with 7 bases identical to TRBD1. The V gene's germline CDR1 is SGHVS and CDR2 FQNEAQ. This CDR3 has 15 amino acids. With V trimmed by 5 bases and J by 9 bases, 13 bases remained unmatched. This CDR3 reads CASSPQRAGGSEQFF. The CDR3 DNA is TGTGCCAGCAGCCCCCAACGTGCAGGGGGAAGTGAGCAGTTCTTC.

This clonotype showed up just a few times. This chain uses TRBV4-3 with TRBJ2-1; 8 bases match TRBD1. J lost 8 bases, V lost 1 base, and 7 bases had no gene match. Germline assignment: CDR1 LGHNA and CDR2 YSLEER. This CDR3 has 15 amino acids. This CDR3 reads CASSQAFSGGDEQFF. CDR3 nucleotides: TGCGCCAGCAGCCAAGCCTTCTCAGGGGGCGATGAGCAGTTCTTC.

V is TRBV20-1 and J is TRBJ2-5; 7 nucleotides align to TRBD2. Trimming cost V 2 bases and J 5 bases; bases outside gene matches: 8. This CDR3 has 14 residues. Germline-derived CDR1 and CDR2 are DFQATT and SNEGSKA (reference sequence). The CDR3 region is CSARFGLVGETQYF. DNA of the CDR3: TGCAGTGCTAGATTTGGACTAGTCGGGGAGACCCAGTACTTC.

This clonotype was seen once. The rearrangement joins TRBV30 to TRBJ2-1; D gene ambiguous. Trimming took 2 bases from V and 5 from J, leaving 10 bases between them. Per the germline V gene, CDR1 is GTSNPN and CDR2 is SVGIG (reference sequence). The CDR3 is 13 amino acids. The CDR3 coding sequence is TGTGCCTGGAGTTGGAGAAGAAACAATGAGCAGTTCTTC. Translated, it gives CAWSWRRNNEQFF.

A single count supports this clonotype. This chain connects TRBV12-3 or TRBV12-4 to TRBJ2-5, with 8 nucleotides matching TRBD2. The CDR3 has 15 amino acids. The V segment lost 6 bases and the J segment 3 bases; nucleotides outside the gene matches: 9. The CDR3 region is CASRSGGQPKETQYF. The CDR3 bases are TGTGCCAGCAGAAGCGGGGGCCAACCTAAAGAGACCCAGTACTTC.

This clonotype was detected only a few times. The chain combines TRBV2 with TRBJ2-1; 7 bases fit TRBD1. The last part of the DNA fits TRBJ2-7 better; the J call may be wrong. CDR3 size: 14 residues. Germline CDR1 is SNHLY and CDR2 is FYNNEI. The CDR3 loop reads CASSAQGKRGEQYF. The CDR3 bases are TGTGCCAGCAGTGCACAGGGGAAACGGGGCGAGCAGTACTTC.

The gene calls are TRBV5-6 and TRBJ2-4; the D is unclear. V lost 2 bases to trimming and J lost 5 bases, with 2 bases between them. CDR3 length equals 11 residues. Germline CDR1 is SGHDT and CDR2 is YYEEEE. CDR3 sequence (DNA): TGTGCCAGCAGCTTTGAAAACATTCAGTACTTC. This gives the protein CASSFENIQYF.

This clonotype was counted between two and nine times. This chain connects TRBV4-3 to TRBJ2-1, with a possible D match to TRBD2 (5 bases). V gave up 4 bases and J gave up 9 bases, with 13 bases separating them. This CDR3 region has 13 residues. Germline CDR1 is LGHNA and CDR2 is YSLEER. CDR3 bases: TGCGCCAGCAGCCCCTACGGAGGTCGTGAGCAGTTCTTC. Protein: CASSPYGGREQFF.

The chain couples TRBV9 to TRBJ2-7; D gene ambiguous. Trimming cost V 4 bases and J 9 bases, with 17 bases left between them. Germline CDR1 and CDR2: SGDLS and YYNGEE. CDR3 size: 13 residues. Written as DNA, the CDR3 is TGTGCCAGCAGCCCCAGACTGCTAGGGATGCAGTACTTC. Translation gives CASSPRLLGMQYF.

The CDR3 region has the DNA TGCAGTGCTAGTCCTAGCGGGAGGAGCTCCTACGAGCAGTACTTC. It yields the protein CSASPSGRSSYEQYF. The V call is TRBV20-1, the J call TRBJ2-7; 11 bases line up with TRBD2. The CDR3 has 15 amino acids. V shed 3 bases, J shed 0 bases, and the junction held 4 bases outside the gene matches. The germline V gene has CDR1 DFQATT and CDR2 SNEGSKA (reference sequence).

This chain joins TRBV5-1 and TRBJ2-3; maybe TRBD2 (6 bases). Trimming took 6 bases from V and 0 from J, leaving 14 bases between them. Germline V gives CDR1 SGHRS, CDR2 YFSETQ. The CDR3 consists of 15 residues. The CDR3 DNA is TGCGCCAGCACCTCCCGCGGGGAAAGCACAGATACGCAGTATTTT. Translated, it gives CASTSRGESTDTQYF. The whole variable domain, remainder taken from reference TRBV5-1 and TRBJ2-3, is KAGVTQTPRYLIKTRGQQVTLSCSPISGHRSVSWYQQTPGQGLQFLFEYFSETQRNKGNFPGRFSGRQFSNSRSEMNVSTLELGDSALYLCASTSRGESTDTQYFGPGTRLTVL.

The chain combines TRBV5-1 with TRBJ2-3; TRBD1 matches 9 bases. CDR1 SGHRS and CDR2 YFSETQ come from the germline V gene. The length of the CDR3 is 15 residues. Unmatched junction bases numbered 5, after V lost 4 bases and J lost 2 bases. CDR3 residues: CASSTGQGITDTQYF. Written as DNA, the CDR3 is TGCGCCAGCAGCACGGGACAGGGAATCACAGATACGCAGTATTTT.

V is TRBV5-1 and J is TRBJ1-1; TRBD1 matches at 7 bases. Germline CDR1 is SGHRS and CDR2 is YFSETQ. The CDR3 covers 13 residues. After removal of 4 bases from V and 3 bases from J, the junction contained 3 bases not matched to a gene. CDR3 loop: CASSAGTDTEAFF. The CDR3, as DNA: TGCGCCAGCAGCGCTGGGACAGACACTGAAGCTTTCTTT.

CDR3 loop: CASSFRSHGYTF. Written as DNA, the CDR3 is TGTGCCAGCAGTTTCCGTTCCCATGGCTACACCTTC. The J gene is TRBJ1-2, the V gene TRBV12-3 or TRBV12-4; D is undetermined. V was pared by 3 bases and J by 6 bases, with 8 bases between. The CDR3 sequence is 12 residues long.